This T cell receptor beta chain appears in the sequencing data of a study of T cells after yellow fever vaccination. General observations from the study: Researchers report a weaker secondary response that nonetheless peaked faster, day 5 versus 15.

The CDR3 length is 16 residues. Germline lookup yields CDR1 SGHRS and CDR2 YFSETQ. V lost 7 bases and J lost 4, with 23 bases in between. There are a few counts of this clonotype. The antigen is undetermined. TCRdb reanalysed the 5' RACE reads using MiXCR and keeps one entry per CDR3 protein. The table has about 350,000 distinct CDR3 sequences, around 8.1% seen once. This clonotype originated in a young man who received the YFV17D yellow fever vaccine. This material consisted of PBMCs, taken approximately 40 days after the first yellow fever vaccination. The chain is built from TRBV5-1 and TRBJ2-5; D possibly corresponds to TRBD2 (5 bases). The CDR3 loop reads CASSLTSGGARETQYF. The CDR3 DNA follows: TGCGCCAGCTCACTAACGAGCGGTGGAGCCAGAGAGACCCAGTACTTC.